The 16 T cell receptor beta chains presented below share a single source sample, sequenced in a study of a mutant IDH1 vaccine in newly diagnosed glioma (dated by TCRdb to about 2021). The library was made by the immunoSEQ multiplex PCR assay. Sourced from immuneACCESS, this table was stored by TCRdb with only in-frame sequences that have V and J called. A share of the clones is absent; for the studies checked, an unresolved V gene accounts for under half, and the remainder has no known explanation. The sample profile shows 57,000 or so clones; under 85% of them were found once. The leading ten clones occupy 3% to 4% of the sample. Antigens for these TCRs are unknown. Reading the label with the study, this specimen's time point is: week 11, during vaccination. A 20-mer mutant IDH1 peptide at 300 micrograms in Montanide made up each vaccine dose, which was injected subcutaneously together with topical imiquimod.

The sample in question was PBMCs, obtained from a glioma patient whose treatment included an IDH1 peptide vaccine. All receptors come from a young man with glioma.

V usage is TRBV30 and J usage is TRBJ2-1, with a tentative D call TRBD2 (5 bases). V lost 5 bases and J lost 4, with 18 bases in between. The CDR3 sequence is 15 residues long. Germline V CDR1 and CDR2: GTSNPN, SVGIG (reference sequence). CDR3 in DNA: TGTGCCTGGGGCAACGACGGACTGAGGTACAATGAGCAGTTCTTC. Its protein is CAWGNDGLRYNEQFF. The full variable domain, completed using reference TRBV30 and TRBJ2-1, is SQTIHQWPATLVQPVGSPLSLECTVEGTSNPNLYWYRQAAGRGLQLLFYSVGIGQISSEVPQNLSASRPQDRQFILSSKKLLLSDSGFYLCAWGNDGLRYNEQFFGPGTRLTVL.

The chain carries TRBV30 and TRBJ2-3, with D perhaps matching TRBD1 or TRBD2 (7 bases each). V was trimmed by 2 bases and J by 5 bases, leaving 17 bases between them. This CDR3 region has 15 residues. The V gene's germline CDR1 is GTSNPN and CDR2 SVGIG (reference sequence). The CDR3 region has the DNA TGTGCCTGGAGTCTATCAGGGGGGGCCCTAGATACGCAGTATTTT. It translates to CAWSLSGGALDTQYF.

This chain connects TRBV30 to TRBJ1-2, with D hard to call. The CDR3 extends over 20 amino acids. The germline gives CDR1 GTSNPN, CDR2 SVGIG (reference sequence). With 6 bases removed from V and 0 bases from J, the gap between germline ends came to 32 bases. CDR3 DNA sequence: TGTGCCTGCCCAAAAGCGATAGTTTCAGGTCTGAAAAATCCTAACTATGGCTACACCTTC. It yields the protein CACPKAIVSGLKNPNYGYTF.

The chain couples TRBV7-2 to TRBJ2-7; D is possibly TRBD1 (6 bases). Germline loops: CDR1 SGHTA, CDR2 FQGNSA. Between the trimmed V and J ends, which lost 7 bases and 1 base, there was a span of 17 bases. CDR3 size: 15 residues. CDR3 loop: CASTIRGGFSYEQYF. DNA for the CDR3: TGTGCCAGCACCATTAGAGGGGGATTTTCCTACGAGCAGTACTTC.

The chain employs TRBV6-5 and TRBJ2-3, with D tentatively TRBD2 (6 bases). Germline CDR1 MNHEY, CDR2 SVGAGI. The V gene lost 5 bases and the J gene lost 6 bases, with 9 bases spanning the gap. The CDR3 is made up of 12 amino acids. The CDR3 coding sequence is TGTGCCAGCAGTGCCGGGAGTGATACGCAGTATTTT. Translation: CASSAGSDTQYF.

The chain is built from TRBV7-2 and TRBJ1-6; 8 bases are a match to TRBD1. The CDR3 totals 17 residues. CDR1 is SGHTA and CDR2 is FQGNSA in the germline V gene. The junction had 7 bases not matched to a gene; V was cut back by 3 bases and J by 3 bases. The CDR3 protein is CASSFATGVNYNSPLHF. The CDR3 DNA is TGTGCCAGCAGCTTCGCGACAGGGGTTAACTATAATTCACCCCTCCACTTT.

The chain is built from TRBV6-1 and TRBJ1-5; D remains unclear. With 0 bases removed from V and 6 bases from J, the gap between germline ends came to 9 bases. This CDR3 is built from 14 residues. Germline V gene data show CDR1 as MNHNS and CDR2 as SASEGT. The CDR3 DNA follows: TGTGCCAGCAGTGAAGCGTCCCTAGGTCAGCCCCAGCATTTT. This sequence encodes CASSEASLGQPQHF.

The CDR3 protein is CSVEPQGRDEQYF. As DNA, the CDR3 is TGCAGCGTTGAACCCCAGGGGAGGGACGAGCAGTACTTC. The V call is TRBV29-1, the J call TRBJ2-7; D may be TRBD2 (7 bases). The V and J ends lost 2 bases and 5 bases respectively, with 13 bases between them. The CDR3 sequence is 13 residues long. CDR1 and CDR2 from the germline V gene are SQVTM and ANQGSEA.

The V call is TRBV9, the J call TRBJ2-7; unclear D gene. V lost 0 bases and J 1 base, leaving 11 bases between the germline ends. The CDR3 is 15 amino acids. Germline V gives CDR1 SGDLS, CDR2 YYNGEE. CDR3: CASSVGRSISYEQYF. Written as DNA, the CDR3 is TGTGCCAGCAGCGTAGGGAGATCTATTTCCTACGAGCAGTACTTC.

The chain recombines TRBV7-9 with TRBJ1-4, with D unresolved. This CDR3 is 14 amino acids long. Germline V gives CDR1 SEHNR, CDR2 FQNEAQ (reference sequence). Trimming took off 1 base at V and 3 bases at J, with 6 bases between the two ends. The DNA for the CDR3 is TGTGCCAGCAGCTTAGGGAGGGCTAATGAAAAACTGTTTTTT. As protein: CASSLGRANEKLFF.

V is TRBV4-3 and J is TRBJ1-2, with TRBD1 identical over 7 bases. J was trimmed by 6 bases and V by 4 bases; bases with no gene match: 11. CDR1 is LGHNA and CDR2 is YSLEER in the germline V gene. The CDR3 loop spans 15 amino acids. For the CDR3, the DNA is TGCGCCAGCAGCCGCCGACAGGGAAAGGGACATGGCTACACCTTC. As protein: CASSRRQGKGHGYTF.

The CDR3 coding sequence is TGCAGCGTTGAAGACCTTGACGCGGCTGGGGCCAACGTCCTGACTTTC. This sequence encodes CSVEDLDAAGANVLTF. The chain links TRBV29-1 to TRBJ2-6, with D hard to call. The CDR3 has 16 residues. CDR1 is SQVTM, CDR2 ANQGSEA, per germline. Trimming pared 0 bases from V and 2 bases from J, leaving 11 bases between. The full variable domain, rest sourced from reference TRBV29-1 and TRBJ2-6, is SAVISQKPSRDICQRGTSLTIQCQVDSQVTMMFWYRQQPGQSLTLIATANQGSEATYESGFVIDKFPISRPNLTFSTLTVSNMSPEDSSIYLCSVEDLDAAGANVLTFGAGSRLTVL.

V is TRBV9 and J is TRBJ2-1; D might be TRBD2 (6 bases). Per germline, CDR1 SGDLS and CDR2 YYNGEE. V gave up 4 bases and J gave up 8 bases, with 25 bases separating them. There are 17 residues in the CDR3. CDR3 coding DNA: TGTGCCAGCAGCCCGACTCGTTGGGGGGAGGTCCTCCATGAGCAGTTCTTC. Translated: CASSPTRWGEVLHEQFF. The entire variable domain, with the rest obtained from reference TRBV9 and TRBJ2-1, is as follows: DSGVTQTPKHLITATGQRVTLRCSPRSGDLSVYWYQQSLDQGLQFLIQYYNGEERAKGNILERFSAQQFPDLHSELNLSSLELGDSALYFCASSPTRWGEVLHEQFFGPGTRLTVL.

This chain links TRBV5-1 with TRBJ1-6, with 7 bases identical to TRBD1. In germline, CDR1 is SGHRS, CDR2 YFSETQ. V lost 0 bases and J lost 3; bases outside the gene matches: 9. CDR3 length equals 18 residues. The CDR3 coding sequence is TGCGCCAGCAGCTTGGCCGGGAGCAGGGGGAGCTATAATTCACCCCTCCACTTT. Protein: CASSLAGSRGSYNSPLHF.

J is TRBJ1-5 and V is TRBV5-1, with D perhaps TRBD1 (5 bases). With 4 bases removed from V and 7 bases from J, the gap between germline ends came to 12 bases. This CDR3 comprises 13 residues. In germline, CDR1 is SGHRS, CDR2 YFSETQ. The CDR3 sequence is CASSLEGWQPQHF. In nucleotides, the CDR3 is TGCGCCAGCAGCCTGGAGGGGTGGCAGCCCCAGCATTTT.

A remark on this clone: The junction differs from germline at one of its ends, possibly a read error. The chain joins TRBV28 to TRBJ2-3, with D perhaps TRBD2 (5 bases). The germline V gene has CDR1 MDHEN and CDR2 SYDVKM. The length of the CDR3 is 12 residues. CDR3 sequence: CASSLSRETRYF. The DNA for the CDR3 is TGTGCCAGCAGCCTCTCGAGGGAGACGCGGTATTTT.